These 3 T cell receptor beta chains were all obtained from the same sample, sequenced in a study of PD-1 blockade in classical Hodgkin lymphoma. Every patient was affected by relapse after autologous stem cell transplantation, while exposure to brentuximab vedotin was not uniform. Some clones are missing from TCRdb's copy, which holds only in-frame ones; the method was immunoSEQ multiplex PCR. The data contain some 58,000 clones, 88% of them singletons. This specimen was peripheral blood mononuclear cells (PBMCs), taken before the second cycle of nivolumab. These receptors were taken from a human donor with classical Hodgkin lymphoma.

The chain couples TRBV10-1 to TRBJ2-1, with D uncertain. CDR1 and CDR2 (germline): WNHNN, SYGVQD (reference sequence). This CDR3 is built from 14 residues. V was trimmed by 3 bases and J by 3 bases, leaving 9 bases between them. The DNA of the CDR3 is TGCGCCAGCAGTGAAGTAGGAGTCTACAATGAGCAGTTCTTC. It specifies CASSEVGVYNEQFF.

The chain links TRBV14 to TRBJ2-1, with D uncertain. This CDR3 has 17 residues. Trimming cost V 0 bases and J 0 bases, with 12 bases left between them. The germline gives CDR1 SGHDN, CDR2 FVKESK. CDR3 DNA sequence: TGTGCCAGCAGCCAAGACGCGAGGAGCAGCTCCTACAATGAGCAGTTCTTC. Protein: CASSQDARSSSYNEQFF.

The chain is built from TRBV13 and TRBJ1-2; D is uncertain. The CDR3 contains 13 residues. Germline CDR1 reads PRHDT; CDR2 reads FYEKMQ (reference sequence). Trimming left V 1 base short and J 7 bases short, with 10 bases between. The CDR3 region is CASSLAPRLGYTF. In nucleotides, the CDR3 is TGTGCCAGCAGCTTAGCCCCCCGGCTTGGCTACACCTTC.